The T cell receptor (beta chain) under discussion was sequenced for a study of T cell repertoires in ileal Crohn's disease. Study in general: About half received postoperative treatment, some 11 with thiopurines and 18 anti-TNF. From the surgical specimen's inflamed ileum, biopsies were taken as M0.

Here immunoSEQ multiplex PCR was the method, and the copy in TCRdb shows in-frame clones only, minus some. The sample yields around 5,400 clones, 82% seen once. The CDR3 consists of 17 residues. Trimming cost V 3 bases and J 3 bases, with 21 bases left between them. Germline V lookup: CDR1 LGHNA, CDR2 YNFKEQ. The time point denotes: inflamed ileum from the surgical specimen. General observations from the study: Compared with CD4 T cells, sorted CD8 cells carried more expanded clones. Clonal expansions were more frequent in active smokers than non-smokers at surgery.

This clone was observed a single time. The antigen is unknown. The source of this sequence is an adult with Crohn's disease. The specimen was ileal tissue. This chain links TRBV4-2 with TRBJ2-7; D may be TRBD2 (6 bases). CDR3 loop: CASSHFVSPRENYEQYF. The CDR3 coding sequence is TGTGCCAGCAGCCACTTTGTATCCCCCCGGGAGAACTACGAGCAGTACTTC.